This T cell receptor (beta chain) was documented in a study of T cell responses to AZD1222 COVID-19 vaccine. Of note for this clone: Other nucleotide sequences from this sample produce the same CDR3.

The method was immunoSEQ multiplex PCR; TCRdb's version includes in-frame clones alone and lacks a portion of them. The profile shows about 100,000 clones, around nine tenths of them singletons. The CDR3 loop spans 15 amino acids. V lost 0 bases and J lost 4, with 12 bases in between. The V gene's germline CDR1 is MNHEY and CDR2 SVGAGI. The starting material was peripheral blood, obtained 28 days after the second dose of the MenACWY control vaccine. The chain links TRBV6-5 to TRBJ1-2; D uncertain. The sequence was obtained from an adult who received the MenACWY meningococcal vaccine as a control. CDR3 sequence (DNA): TGTGCCAGCAGTTACTCAGGCTCGAGAGGCTATGGCTACACCTTC. It yields the protein CASSYSGSRGYGYTF.